These 21 T cell receptor beta chains originate from one sample sequenced in a study of control samples from healthy donors and cancer patients. Sequencing used immunoSEQ multiplex PCR; TCRdb keeps in-frame clones, though not all of them. The data hold fewer than 200,000 clones, with roughly 93% observed a single time. Material for sequencing was blood. The receptors were gathered from a young man in good health.

The chain links TRBV5-1 to TRBJ1-1, with 7 bases fitting TRBD1. This CDR3 region has 17 residues. Losses at the gene ends were 0 bases for V and 2 bases for J; bases not matched to a gene: 10. Germline loops: CDR1 SGHRS, CDR2 YFSETQ. The CDR3 DNA is TGCGCCAGCAGCTTGGCGGGCACAGGGGCCGTTAACACTGAAGCTTTCTTT. Protein: CASSLAGTGAVNTEAFF.

This chain joins TRBV6-5 and TRBJ2-7; D call uncertain. The CDR3 runs to 12 residues. Germline CDR1 MNHEY, CDR2 SVGAGI. The V end lost 6 bases, the J end lost 3 bases, and 9 bases lay between the germline ends. The DNA for the CDR3 is TGTGCCAGCAGCCTATCAGTCTACGAGCAGTACTTC. It yields the protein CASSLSVYEQYF.

The J gene is TRBJ2-7, the V gene TRBV5-1; TRBD2 matches 11 bases. The length of the CDR3 is 17 residues. The V gene end was trimmed by 6 bases and the J gene end by 1 base; junction bases not matched to a gene: 12. In germline, CDR1 is SGHRS, CDR2 YFSETQ. The CDR3 is CASKVASGGSGSYEQYF. For the CDR3, the DNA is TGCGCCAGCAAGGTGGCTAGCGGGGGGTCGGGTTCCTACGAGCAGTACTTC.

This clone came up many times. The V and J genes are TRBV5-4 and TRBJ1-2, with 8 nucleotides matching TRBD1. J gave up 4 bases and V 1 base, and 12 bases lay outside the gene matches. The CDR3 sequence is 17 residues long. Germline CDR1 and CDR2: SGHNT and YYREEE (reference sequence). The DNA for the CDR3 is TGTGCCAGCAGCTTGCAGGACAGGGCCCTACCCCTCTATGGCTACACCTTC. Protein sequence: CASSLQDRALPLYGYTF. The variable domain in full, with the rest retrieved from reference TRBV5-4 and TRBJ1-2, is ETGVTQSPTHLIKTRGQQVTLRCSSQSGHNTVSWYQQALGQGPQFIFQYYREEENGRGNFPPRFSGLQFPNYSSELNVNALELDDSALYLCASSLQDRALPLYGYTFGSGTRLTVV.

The chain combines TRBV28 with TRBJ2-4; TRBD2 matches 10 bases. CDR3 size: 16 residues. From germline, CDR1 is MDHEN and CDR2 SYDVKM. The trim removed 5 bases at V and 8 bases at J, leaving 12 bases unmatched. DNA for the CDR3: TGTGCCAGCAGTCTCTACAAAGCGGGGGGGCCGTACATTCAGTACTTC. Translating it yields CASSLYKAGGPYIQYF.

This clone appeared once. V usage is TRBV30 and J usage is TRBJ2-6; TRBD1 matches 8 bases. V lost 5 bases to trimming and J lost 3 bases; unmatched junction nucleotides: 6. The CDR3 spans 15 residues. Germline lookup yields CDR1 GTSNPN and CDR2 SVGIG (reference sequence). CDR3 amino acids: CAWLDRVYGANVLTF. The DNA for the CDR3 is TGTGCCTGGCTGGACAGGGTATATGGGGCCAACGTCCTGACTTTC.

The V call is TRBV12-5, the J call TRBJ2-1; D gene ambiguous. This CDR3 has 14 residues. Trimming pared 6 bases from V and 0 bases from J, leaving 9 bases between. CDR1 is LGHNT and CDR2 is FRNRAP in the germline V gene. CDR3 residues: CASGLLSSYNEQFF. The CDR3, as DNA: TGTGCTAGTGGACTGTTGAGCTCCTACAATGAGCAGTTCTTC.

This chain uses TRBV5-1 with TRBJ1-5; D is uncertain. Germline loops: CDR1 SGHRS, CDR2 YFSETQ. The CDR3 is 16 residues long. The V end lost 4 bases, the J end lost 3 bases, and 17 bases lay between the germline ends. CDR3 amino acids: CASSPGLNGNNQPQHF. CDR3 coding DNA: TGCGCCAGCAGCCCCGGCCTGAATGGTAACAATCAGCCCCAGCATTTT.

The gene calls are TRBV5-4 and TRBJ1-1, with TRBD1 as a possible D gene (5 bases). CDR1 SGHNT and CDR2 YYREEE come from the germline V gene (reference sequence). The CDR3 consists of 16 residues. Trimming stripped 0 bases from V and 5 bases from J, with 17 bases between. CDR3 amino acids: CASSLGVLGGTTEAFF. The CDR3 region has the DNA TGTGCCAGCAGCTTGGGGGTGTTGGGGGGAACGACTGAAGCTTTCTTT.

This chain connects TRBV5-1 to TRBJ2-5, with TRBD1 matching over 9 bases. Germline values: CDR1 SGHRS, CDR2 YFSETQ. The V gene end was trimmed by 4 bases and the J gene end by 5 bases; junction bases not matched to a gene: 12. CDR3 length: 16 amino acids. The CDR3 DNA is TGCGCCAGCAGCCCTTCCGGACAGGGGCGGCAGGAGACCCAGTACTTC. This encodes CASSPSGQGRQETQYF. Full variable domain (rest looked up from reference TRBV5-1 and TRBJ2-5): KAGVTQTPRYLIKTRGQQVTLSCSPISGHRSVSWYQQTPGQGLQFLFEYFSETQRNKGNFPGRFSGRQFSNSRSEMNVSTLELGDSALYLCASSPSGQGRQETQYFGPGTRLLVL.

The chain couples TRBV6-5 to TRBJ1-2, with D unclear. Between the trimmed V and J ends, which lost 6 bases and 8 bases, there was a span of 16 bases. The CDR3 length is 13 residues. Per germline, CDR1 MNHEY and CDR2 SVGAGI. The CDR3 protein is CASRRSANRGYTF. Written as DNA, the CDR3 is TGTGCCAGCAGACGATCAGCGAACCGGGGCTACACCTTC.

The V and J genes are TRBV5-1 and TRBJ2-2; weak D call: TRBD1 (6 bases). Trimming pared 3 bases from V and 7 bases from J, leaving 13 bases between. Germline V gene sequence: CDR1 SGHRS, CDR2 YFSETQ. This CDR3 contains 14 residues. CDR3 DNA: TGCGCCAGCAGCTCTATACAGGGAATCGGGGAGCTGTTTTTT. Translating it yields CASSSIQGIGELFF. Drawing the rest from reference TRBV5-1 and TRBJ2-2, the complete variable domain is KAGVTQTPRYLIKTRGQQVTLSCSPISGHRSVSWYQQTPGQGLQFLFEYFSETQRNKGNFPGRFSGRQFSNSRSEMNVSTLELGDSALYLCASSSIQGIGELFFGEGSRLTVL.

This clone showed up just once. The rearrangement uses TRBV25-1 and TRBJ1-6; maybe TRBD1 (6 bases). Per the germline V gene, CDR1 is MGHDK and CDR2 is SYGVNS. Deletions cut 4 bases from V and 7 bases from J, with 11 bases between. This CDR3 region has 14 residues. CDR3 sequence reads: CASSVTGTNSPLHF. DNA for the CDR3: TGTGCCAGCAGTGTAACAGGGACAAATTCACCCCTCCACTTT.

This CDR3 is CASGNRVTNYGYTF. In DNA, the CDR3 is TGTGCCAGCGGTAACAGGGTAACTAACTATGGCTACACCTTC. The chain uses TRBV27 and TRBJ1-2; D perhaps matches TRBD1 (6 bases). V was clipped by 8 bases and J by 0 bases, with 13 bases between them. This CDR3 spans 14 amino acids. The germline CDR1 and CDR2 sequences are MNHEY and SMNVEV (reference sequence).

The chain has TRBV7-8 and TRBJ1-2; no definite D call. V dropped 1 base and J dropped 5 bases, with 14 bases sitting between them. Per the germline V gene, CDR1 is SGHVS and CDR2 is FQNEAQ. This CDR3 comprises 15 residues. The CDR3 here is CASSLVSEVGYGYTF. The CDR3 DNA is TGTGCCAGCAGCTTAGTATCGGAGGTTGGTTATGGCTACACCTTC.

This rearrangement joins TRBV11-2 to TRBJ2-3; D unclear. The length of the CDR3 is 12 residues. V lost 2 bases and J lost 4, with 4 bases in between. Germline V gives CDR1 SGHAT, CDR2 FQNNGV. Here the CDR3 DNA reads TGTGCCAGCAGCTTAAACGCAGATACGCAGTATTTT. Protein sequence: CASSLNADTQYF.

J is TRBJ1-1 and V is TRBV19; 7 bases align to TRBD1. Trimming took 4 bases from V and 5 from J; bases not matched to a gene: 7. The CDR3 covers 14 residues. Germline values: CDR1 LNHDA, CDR2 SQIVND (reference sequence). The chain's CDR3 is CASSTLPTGTEAFF. The DNA of the CDR3 is TGTGCCAGTAGTACCCTACCGACAGGGACTGAAGCTTTCTTT. The variable domain in full, with the rest retrieved from reference TRBV19 and TRBJ1-1, is DGGITQSPKYLFRKEGQNVTLSCEQNLNHDAMYWYRQDPGQGLRLIYYSQIVNDFQKGDIAEGYSVSREKKESFPLTVTSAQKNPTAFYLCASSTLPTGTEAFFGQGTRLTVV.

V is TRBV19 and J is TRBJ2-1; 13 bases align to TRBD2. This CDR3 contains 14 residues. V was clipped by 3 bases and J by 8 bases; unmatched bases: 1. Germline CDR1 LNHDA, CDR2 SQIVND (reference sequence). The CDR3 sequence: CASSMTSGGYEQFF. CDR3 DNA sequence: TGTGCCAGTAGTATGACTAGCGGGGGGTATGAGCAGTTCTTC. The complete variable domain, with remaining parts taken from reference TRBV19 and TRBJ2-1, reads DGGITQSPKYLFRKEGQNVTLSCEQNLNHDAMYWYRQDPGQGLRLIYYSQIVNDFQKGDIAEGYSVSREKKESFPLTVTSAQKNPTAFYLCASSMTSGGYEQFFGPGTRLTVL.

The gene calls are TRBV5-1 and TRBJ1-4; TRBD1 aligns across 8 bases. J lost 8 bases, V lost 4 bases, and 10 bases had no gene match. Germline V gene lookup returns CDR1 SGHRS and CDR2 YFSETQ. The CDR3 runs to 15 residues. CDR3 amino acids: CASSVQGGPGEKLFF. The DNA for the CDR3 is TGCGCCAGCAGCGTACAGGGGGGCCCAGGGGAAAAACTGTTTTTT.

This clone was counted only a few times. V gene TRBV19 combines with J gene TRBJ1-4; perhaps TRBD1 as D (5 bases). Trimming removed 9 bases at V and 2 bases at J, with 10 bases between. Germline V gene lookup returns CDR1 LNHDA and CDR2 SQIVND (reference sequence). This CDR3 has 13 residues. DNA of the CDR3: TGTGCCAGCTGGGGGACTACTAATGAAAAACTGTTTTTT. Translation gives CASWGTTNEKLFF.

This chain connects TRBV18 to TRBJ2-7; TRBD1 aligns across 9 bases. V was clipped by 3 bases and J by 4 bases; unmatched bases: 7. Germline assignment: CDR1 KGHSH and CDR2 LQKENI. The CDR3 runs to 15 residues. CDR3 DNA: TGTGCCAGCTCACCCCCGGGACAGGGCCCTTACGAGCAGTACTTC. Amino acid sequence: CASSPPGQGPYEQYF. The full variable domain, completed using reference TRBV18 and TRBJ2-7, is NAGVMQNPRHLVRRRGQEARLRCSPMKGHSHVYWYRQLPEEGLKFMVYLQKENIIDESGMPKERFSAEFPKEGPSILRIQQVVRGDSAAYFCASSPPGQGPYEQYFGPGTRLTVT.